The 4 T cell receptor beta chains presented below share a single source sample, sequenced in a study of regulatory T cells in long-lasting Graves disease. The sample's time point: newly diagnosed GD, antithyroid drugs for less than 3 months. Researchers made the TCR library from RNA that was extracted from PBMCs. According to the study, TCR beta libraries were built with iRepertoire HTBI primers and CDR3-region Arm-PCR. TCRdb re-called the multiplex PCR reads with MiXCR, one entry per CDR3 protein. The table lists roughly 360,000 distinct CDR3 sequences, 12% of them singletons. The same specimen was also included in a second study, on T cells in Graves' hyperthyroidism and ophthalmopathy.

Sequencing used peripheral blood mononuclear cells (PBMCs), obtained at new diagnosis, from a patient treated with antithyroid drugs. The receptors shown here come from a woman aged 18-29 years with Graves disease.

The rearrangement uses TRBV4-3 and TRBJ2-2; TRBD2 agrees at 7 bases. V lost 0 bases, J lost 6 bases, and 10 bases stayed unmatched. CDR3 length: 17 residues. Germline V gives CDR1 LGHNA, CDR2 YSLEER. CDR3 nucleotide sequence: TGCGCCAGCAGCCAAGATCTTGGTCGGGGGGTCGCCGGGGAGCTGTTTTTT. It yields the protein CASSQDLGRGVAGELFF.

This chain links TRBV5-6 with TRBJ2-1; D perhaps matches TRBD2 (6 bases). Trimming removed 4 bases at V and 1 base at J, with 12 bases between. Germline V gene sequence: CDR1 SGHDT, CDR2 YYEEEE. The CDR3 consists of 15 residues. CDR3 DNA sequence: TGTGCCAGCAGCGGCCGGGACTCTTCCTACAATGAGCAGTTCTTC. It translates to CASSGRDSSYNEQFF. The complete variable domain, with remaining parts taken from reference TRBV5-6 and TRBJ2-1, reads DAGVTQSPTHLIKTRGQQVTLRCSPKSGHDTVSWYQQALGQGPQFIFQYYEEEERQRGNFPDRFSGHQFPNYSSELNVNALLLGDSALYLCASSGRDSSYNEQFFGPGTRLTVL.

This clonotype was picked up many times. The V gene is TRBV12-3 or TRBV12-4, the J gene TRBJ1-5; D perhaps matches TRBD1 (5 bases). Trimming removed 5 bases from V and 3 bases from J, with 14 bases in between. The CDR3 totals 15 residues. The CDR3 loop is CASSSGAHYNQPQHF. The CDR3 DNA reads TGTGCCAGCAGTAGCGGGGCCCACTACAATCAGCCCCAGCATTTT.

This clonotype was seen more than once but under ten times. This rearrangement joins TRBV13 to TRBJ2-4, with a tentative D call TRBD1 (6 bases). V lost 2 bases and J 3 bases, leaving 17 bases between the germline ends. The germline V gene has CDR1 PRHDT and CDR2 FYEKMQ (reference sequence). There are 17 residues in the CDR3. CDR3 DNA: TGTGCCAGCAGCTTATTTCGGGACACACCTGGCAAAAACATTCAGTACTTC. This codes for CASSLFRDTPGKNIQYF.